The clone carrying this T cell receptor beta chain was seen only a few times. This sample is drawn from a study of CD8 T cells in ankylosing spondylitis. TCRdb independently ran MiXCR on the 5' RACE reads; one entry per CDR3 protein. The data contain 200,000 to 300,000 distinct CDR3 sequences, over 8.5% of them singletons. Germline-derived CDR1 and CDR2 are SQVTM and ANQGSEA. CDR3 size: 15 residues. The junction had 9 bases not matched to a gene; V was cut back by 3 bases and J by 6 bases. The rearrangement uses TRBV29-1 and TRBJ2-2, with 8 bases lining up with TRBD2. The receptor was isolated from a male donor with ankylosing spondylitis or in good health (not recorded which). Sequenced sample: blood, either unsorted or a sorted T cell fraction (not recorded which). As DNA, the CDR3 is TGCAGCGTTGAGGATCGGGAGGGCCAATCCGGGGAGCTGTTTTTT. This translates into CSVEDREGQSGELFF.